These T cell receptor beta chains were read from a single sample in a study of blood T cell repertoires in COVID-19. TCRdb's table, derived via immunoSEQ multiplex PCR, lists solely in-frame clones and lacks some. The repertoire holds more than 200,000 clones, with 81% as singletons. Sequencing was done on a sample of peripheral blood. These receptors were taken from a woman older than 75 with acute or convalescent COVID-19. Both conserved end residues are part of each CDR3. Fields, in order: clone size, D gene, J gene, V gene, CDR3 length, CDR3 DNA, CDR3 protein. The D gene is left open where the match is weak. Only part of the rows carry a size: once, few, many, or a class if the clone is expanded.

NA	NA	TRBJ1-3	TRBV5-1	15	TGCGCCAGCAGAGATGGGGCCACCTCTGGAAACACCATATATTTT	CASRDGATSGNTIYF
once	NA	TRBJ2-6	TRBV6-5	15	TGTGCCAGCAGCCCCACTTACTCTGGGGCCAACGTCCTGACTTTC	CASSPTYSGANVLTF
NA	NA	TRBJ1-2	TRBV24-1	15	TGTGCCACCAGAGCTCAGAGGATGACTAACTATGGCTACACCTTC	CATRAQRMTNYGYTF
few	TRBD1	TRBJ1-1	TRBV6-2/TRBV6-3	17	TGTGCCAGCAGTTACCCTGATGGACAGGGGAGGAACACTGAAGCTTTCTTT	CASSYPDGQGRNTEAFF
NA	TRBD1	TRBJ2-7	TRBV4-2	14	TGTGCCAGCAGCCAAGTTGGACAGGGAGTCGAGCAGTACTTC	CASSQVGQGVEQYF
NA	TRBD2	TRBJ2-1	TRBV5-1	14	TGCGCCAGCAGCTTCGAGCGGGGCTCTAATGAGCAGTTCTTC	CASSFERGSNEQFF
NA	TRBD1	TRBJ1-2	TRBV5-1	14	TGCGCCAGCAGCTCTACGGACAGGGCTTATGGCTACACCTTC	CASSSTDRAYGYTF
NA	NA	TRBJ2-7	TRBV18	12	TGTGCCAGCTCACCATCCGGGGGCGAGCAGTACTTC	CASSPSGGEQYF
once	NA	TRBJ1-2	TRBV5-1	16	TGCGCCAGCAGCTTTGGTGTTGATATTACAAGCTATGGCTACACCTTC	CASSFGVDITSYGYTF
once	TRBD1	TRBJ2-7	TRBV19	15	TGTGCCAGTAGTGTTGCCGGGACAGGGAAGGGCGAGCAGTACTTC	CASSVAGTGKGEQYF
NA	NA	TRBJ2-7	TRBV24-1	11	TGTGCCACCAGTGATTTTAACGAGCAGTACTTC	CATSDFNEQYF
NA	TRBD2	TRBJ2-6	TRBV3-1/TRBV3-2	19	TGTGCCAGCAGCCAAGTTTCGGCTAGCGGACCCCCTGGGGCCAACGTCCTGACTTTC	CASSQVSASGPPGANVLTF
NA	NA	TRBJ2-3	TRBV29-1	12	TGCAGCGTTTCCCTGACTGGAGATACGCAGTATTTT	CSVSLTGDTQYF
NA	TRBD1	TRBJ1-2	TRBV3-1/TRBV3-2	15	TGTGCCAGCAGCCAAGGTTGGGACAGGGGCTATGGCTACACCTTC	CASSQGWDRGYGYTF
few	NA	TRBJ2-1	TRBV5-1	15	TGCGCCAGCAGCTCAGGGGCAGGGGCCTACAATGAGCAGTTCTTC	CASSSGAGAYNEQFF
NA	NA	TRBJ2-7	TRBV4-1	14	TGCGCCAGCAGCCAAGTGCCGGCGGGCTACGAGCAGTACTTC	CASSQVPAGYEQYF
NA	TRBD1	TRBJ1-5	TRBV28	14	TGTGCCACCAACAAACAGGGGACGAATCAGCCCCAGCATTTT	CATNKQGTNQPQHF
NA	NA	TRBJ2-5	TRBV10-3	14	TGTGCCATCAGGTCGGGGTCTCAGGCGGAGACCCAGTACTTC	CAIRSGSQAETQYF
NA	TRBD2	TRBJ2-1	TRBV4-2	16	TGTGCCAGCAGCCAAAACCTGGGACTAGCGGGCAATGAGCAGTTCTTC	CASSQNLGLAGNEQFF
NA	TRBD2	TRBJ2-5	TRBV15	17	TGTGCCACCAGCAGAGATAGGACTAGCGGGGGCCGTGAGACCCAGTACTTC	CATSRDRTSGGRETQYF
NA	NA	TRBJ1-2	TRBV29-1	14	TGCAGCGTTGACAAGAAAGAACAGGCCTATGGCTACACCTTC	CSVDKKEQAYGYTF
NA	TRBD1	TRBJ2-1	TRBV19	15	TGTGCCAGTAGTCTCCGGGACAGGGAAATAAATGAGCAGTTCTTC	CASSLRDREINEQFF
NA	TRBD2	TRBJ2-3	TRBV19	15	TGTGCCAGTAGTAGGGTGCGGGGGGGCGCAGATACGCAGTATTTT	CASSRVRGGADTQYF
NA	NA	TRBJ1-5	TRBV5-4	13	TGTGCCAGCAGCTTGAGCGGGGCGGGGCCCCAGCATTTT	CASSLSGAGPQHF
NA	NA	TRBJ1-4	TRBV6-1	14	TGTGCCAGCAGTGAGTCCACAACTAATGAAAAACTGTTTTTT	CASSESTTNEKLFF